This TCR beta chain is drawn from a study of control samples from healthy donors and cancer patients. V was trimmed by 4 bases and J by 8 bases, leaving 17 bases between them. In germline, CDR1 is MNHEY, CDR2 SVGEGT. This CDR3 comprises 14 residues. TCRdb's copy holds only in-frame clones and misses some; the assay was immunoSEQ multiplex PCR. The sample records approximately 86,000 clones, more than 70% being singletons. Sequenced material: blood. This chain uses TRBV6-2 or TRBV6-3 with TRBJ1-2; no firm D call. This sequence was found in a woman aged 40 to 50 in good health. CDR3 region: CASSLLDPGGGYTF. The CDR3 coding sequence is TGTGCCAGCAGTTTGCTCGACCCCGGAGGGGGCTACACCTTC.